The next 26 T cell receptor beta chains were all read from a single sample in a study of cytomegalovirus exposure and HLA in healthy donors. Here immunoSEQ multiplex PCR was the method, and the copy in TCRdb shows in-frame clones only, minus some. There are about 360,000 clones in the sample; approximately 90% occur only once, and over 0.75% lies in the top ten. Sequenced: PBMCs. Receptors were obtained from a young woman in good health and CMV-seronegative.

The chain carries TRBV6-5 and TRBJ1-1, with 7 bases that match TRBD1. Trimming at V came to 6 bases and at J to 5 bases, leaving 9 bases not matched to a gene. The CDR3 extends over 14 amino acids. The germline V gene encodes CDR1 MNHEY and CDR2 SVGAGI. CDR3 bases: TGTGCCAGCAGCCGCTACAGGGGAGGAACTGAAGCTTTCTTT. Amino acid sequence: CASSRYRGGTEAFF.

The chain recombines TRBV5-1 with TRBJ2-7; D is possibly TRBD2 (6 bases). V shed 5 bases and J shed 2 bases, with 17 bases lying between them. The germline V gene encodes CDR1 SGHRS and CDR2 YFSETQ. This CDR3 is built from 15 residues. This CDR3 reads CASSPGGWRTYEQYF. The CDR3 bases are TGCGCCAGCAGTCCCGGGGGATGGCGGACCTACGAGCAGTACTTC.

This clone has more than one count but fewer than ten. The chain recombines TRBV5-1 with TRBJ2-7; the D gene is possibly TRBD1 (5 bases). The CDR3 length is 13 residues. The germline CDR1 and CDR2 sequences are SGHRS and YFSETQ. Trimming took off 4 bases at V and 0 bases at J, with 8 bases between the two ends. Written as DNA, the CDR3 is TGCGCCAGCAGCGAAGACAGCTCCTACGAGCAGTACTTC. Its translation is CASSEDSSYEQYF.

This clone showed up just once. The chain employs TRBV18 and TRBJ2-7; possible D gene TRBD2, 5 bases. Germline V gene sequence: CDR1 KGHSH, CDR2 LQKENI. The V and J ends lost 2 bases and 0 bases respectively, with 11 bases between them. The length of the CDR3 is 15 residues. The chain's CDR3 is CASSPGPGSSYEQYF. The CDR3 DNA follows: TGTGCCAGCTCACCAGGTCCGGGGAGCTCCTACGAGCAGTACTTC. Full variable domain (rest looked up from reference TRBV18 and TRBJ2-7): NAGVMQNPRHLVRRRGQEARLRCSPMKGHSHVYWYRQLPEEGLKFMVYLQKENIIDESGMPKERFSAEFPKEGPSILRIQQVVRGDSAAYFCASSPGPGSSYEQYFGPGTRLTVT.

The chain employs TRBV28 and TRBJ1-6; D is unclear. CDR1 is MDHEN, CDR2 SYDVKM, per germline. This CDR3 contains 12 residues. V dropped 2 bases and J dropped 14 bases, with 10 bases sitting between them. The CDR3 sequence: CASSLRGLALHF. The CDR3 bases are TGTGCCAGCAGTTTAAGAGGGTTGGCCCTCCACTTT.

The genes are TRBV11-2 and TRBJ1-1; no reliable D call. The CDR3 runs to 15 residues. V gave up 5 bases and J gave up 1 base, with 14 bases separating them. The germline CDR1 and CDR2 sequences are SGHAT and FQNNGV. CDR3 nucleotides: TGTGCCAGCAGCCACATGGCTCGGGGGAACACTGAAGCTTTCTTT. Encoded protein: CASSHMARGNTEAFF.

This clone occurred a few times. This chain joins TRBV13 and TRBJ1-1, with D hard to call. The CDR3 is made up of 12 amino acids. The V end was cut by 5 bases, the J end by 5 bases, with 9 bases between. Germline V lookup: CDR1 PRHDT, CDR2 FYEKMQ (reference sequence). The CDR3 nucleotides are TGTGCCAGCAGCCGGGGAGGGACTGAAGCTTTCTTT. Translating gives CASSRGGTEAFF.

The chain couples TRBV25-1 to TRBJ1-4; D is ambiguous. Trimming removed 4 bases from V and 9 bases from J, with 15 bases in between. The germline CDR1 and CDR2 sequences are MGHDK and SYGVNS. There are 14 residues in the CDR3. The CDR3 sequence: CASSAQSAPKKLFF. CDR3 nucleotide sequence: TGTGCCAGCAGTGCCCAGTCCGCTCCCAAAAAACTGTTTTTT.

The rearrangement links TRBV9 to TRBJ2-1; TRBD2 matches at 10 bases. The CDR3 is made up of 16 amino acids. The germline CDR1 and CDR2 sequences are SGDLS and YYNGEE. Trimming at V came to 0 bases and at J to 5 bases, leaving 5 bases not matched to a gene. CDR3 region: CASSVGASGRHNEQFF. In DNA form, the CDR3 reads TGTGCCAGCAGCGTAGGAGCTAGCGGGAGACACAATGAGCAGTTCTTC.

V gene TRBV2 combines with J gene TRBJ2-5; a weak D match, TRBD1 (5 bases). Germline V gene data show CDR1 as SNHLY and CDR2 as FYNNEI. The CDR3 runs to 14 residues. Trimming took 8 bases from V and 5 from J, leaving 18 bases between them. The CDR3 protein is CASLQQGTGETQYF. The CDR3 DNA reads as TGTGCCAGCCTCCAGCAGGGCACTGGGGAGACCCAGTACTTC.

This chain links TRBV6-5 with TRBJ2-3; tentatively, D is TRBD2 (5 bases). The V gene's germline CDR1 is MNHEY and CDR2 SVGAGI. Trimming stripped 2 bases from V and 4 bases from J, with 7 bases between. The CDR3 covers 13 residues. Here the CDR3 reads CASSYKAADTQYF. The CDR3 region has the DNA TGTGCCAGCAGTTACAAAGCGGCAGATACGCAGTATTTT.

The V call is TRBV30, the J call TRBJ2-7; D gene ambiguous. This CDR3 has 11 amino acids. Trimming took 2 bases from V and 4 from J, leaving 6 bases between them. The germline gives CDR1 GTSNPN, CDR2 SVGIG (reference sequence). DNA for the CDR3: TGTGCCTGGAGTAACGGTTACGAGCAGTACTTC. Its translation: CAWSNGYEQYF.

This chain links TRBV28 with TRBJ2-7; TRBD2 is a possible D gene (6 bases). Trimming pared 5 bases from V and 6 bases from J, leaving 14 bases between. This CDR3 region has 13 residues. Germline V gene sequence: CDR1 MDHEN, CDR2 SYDVKM. CDR3 nucleotides: TGTGCCAGCAGTCTTCGGGGAGCGGGCGAGCAGTACTTC. Its protein is CASSLRGAGEQYF.

This chain connects TRBV4-1 to TRBJ1-3; TRBD1 is a possible D gene (6 bases). The CDR3 has 17 residues. The V gene lost 1 base and the J gene lost 0 bases, with 13 bases spanning the gap. Per the germline V gene, CDR1 is MGHRA and CDR2 is YSYEKL. CDR3 protein: CASSQGRQATSGNTIYF. In DNA, the CDR3 is TGCGCCAGCAGCCAAGGCCGACAGGCCACCTCTGGAAACACCATATATTTT.

This chain links TRBV19 with TRBJ1-5; D uncertain. Germline values: CDR1 LNHDA, CDR2 SQIVND (reference sequence). The CDR3 is 16 amino acids. Trimming stripped 1 base from V and 0 bases from J, with 10 bases between. The CDR3 DNA reads as TGTGCCAGTAGTATAGCCCACGAAGCTAGCAATCAGCCCCAGCATTTT. This codes for CASSIAHEASNQPQHF.

This chain joins TRBV28 and TRBJ1-2; TRBD1 matches at 7 bases. CDR1 and CDR2 (germline): MDHEN, SYDVKM. The CDR3 consists of 13 residues. Trimming took 7 bases from V and 7 from J; bases not matched to a gene: 9. CDR3 residues: CASTPTGARGYTF. The CDR3 nucleotides read TGTGCCAGCACCCCAACAGGGGCGCGTGGCTACACCTTC.

This rearrangement joins TRBV11-1 to TRBJ2-5, with 9 bases lining up with TRBD1. Trimming took 5 bases from V and 1 from J; bases not matched to a gene: 8. CDR1 is SGHAT, CDR2 FQDESV, per germline (reference sequence). The CDR3 runs 16 residues. The DNA of the CDR3 is TGTGCCAGCAGCCACACAGGGGGCGACTTCCAAGAGACCCAGTACTTC. It specifies CASSHTGGDFQETQYF.

This clone came up once. The V and J genes are TRBV5-4 and TRBJ1-2; 7 bases are shared with TRBD1. With 2 bases clipped from V and 8 bases from J, the junction kept 9 bases outside the gene matches. CDR1 and CDR2 (germline): SGHNT, YYREEE (reference sequence). CDR3 length: 14 amino acids. CDR3 amino acids: CASSFTGEGKGYTF. CDR3 DNA sequence: TGTGCCAGCAGCTTCACAGGGGAAGGGAAGGGCTACACCTTC.

This chain joins TRBV11-2 and TRBJ2-1, with TRBD2 matching over 14 bases. Per germline, CDR1 SGHAT and CDR2 FQNNGV. V was clipped by 6 bases and J by 9 bases; unmatched bases: 13. The CDR3 runs 17 residues. In DNA form, the CDR3 reads TGTGCCAGCAGTCCAGACCCGGGACTAGCGGGAGCTGGTGAGCAGTTCTTC. As protein: CASSPDPGLAGAGEQFF.

The chain has TRBV2 and TRBJ2-7, with D tentatively TRBD1 (6 bases). The CDR3 runs 14 residues. CDR1 is SNHLY and CDR2 is FYNNEI in the germline V gene. V shed 5 bases and J shed 4 bases, with 15 bases lying between them. In nucleotides, the CDR3 is TGTGCCAGCAGTTCGACAGGACCTGGGTACGAGCAGTACTTC. Translation gives CASSSTGPGYEQYF.

This clone came up once. The CDR3 reads CASSFQGVNNSPLHF. The CDR3 DNA follows: TGTGCCAGCAGTTTTCAGGGGGTAAATAATTCACCCCTCCACTTT. This chain connects TRBV28 to TRBJ1-6, with TRBD1 matching over 7 bases. The trim removed 3 bases at V and 5 bases at J, leaving 4 bases unmatched. In germline, CDR1 is MDHEN, CDR2 SYDVKM. The CDR3 sequence is 15 residues long.

The gene calls are TRBV2 and TRBJ2-3; 11 nucleotides agree with TRBD2. This CDR3 has 16 residues. Germline-derived CDR1 and CDR2 are SNHLY and FYNNEI. J lost 3 bases, V lost 6 bases, and 8 bases had no gene match. For the CDR3, the DNA is TGTGCCAGCAGACCCCTAGCGGGGGGAGCTACAGATACGCAGTATTTT. Its protein is CASRPLAGGATDTQYF.

V gene TRBV28 combines with J gene TRBJ1-5; no definite D call. There are 14 residues in the CDR3. Germline V gene data show CDR1 as MDHEN and CDR2 as SYDVKM. V shed 5 bases and J shed 4 bases, with 12 bases lying between them. The CDR3 here is CASSLSHGNQPQHF. CDR3 DNA: TGTGCCAGCAGTCTGTCGCACGGGAATCAGCCCCAGCATTTT.

CDR3 sequence: CASSRQTVNYGYTF. CDR3 coding DNA: TGTGCCAGTTCACGACAGACGGTCAACTATGGCTACACCTTC. The chain couples TRBV14 to TRBJ1-2; TRBD1 is a possible D gene (5 bases). Germline V CDR1 and CDR2: SGHDN, FVKESK. There are 14 residues in the CDR3. Deletions cut 9 bases from V and 2 bases from J, with 16 bases between.

This chain uses TRBV9 with TRBJ2-1; 10 bases match TRBD1. Unmatched junction bases numbered 7, after V lost 3 bases and J lost 4 bases. Germline CDR1 reads SGDLS; CDR2 reads YYNGEE. The CDR3 contains 16 residues. The CDR3 coding sequence is TGTGCCAGCAGCGCCCTCCGGGACAGGGGTTACAATGAGCAGTTCTTC. As protein: CASSALRDRGYNEQFF.

The rearrangement uses TRBV18 and TRBJ2-7; D perhaps matches TRBD2 (6 bases). Germline V gene sequence: CDR1 KGHSH, CDR2 LQKENI. CDR3 size: 14 residues. V was clipped by 0 bases and J by 2 bases, with 8 bases between them. CDR3 in amino acids: CASSPPLATYEQYF. Written as DNA, the CDR3 is TGTGCCAGCTCACCACCGCTAGCGACCTACGAGCAGTACTTC.